The rows below give T cell receptor beta chains drawn from one sample of a study of identifying expanded T cells in peripheral blood. Clones were read by immunoSEQ multiplex PCR, and TCRdb kept only the in-frame ones, dropping some. Here the sample spans under 95,000 clones, around nine tenths being singletons. Sequenced: blood. These receptors all come from a person aged 18 to 75 in good health. Each CDR3 is given with its conserved first and last residue. The order of the fields is CDR3 protein, CDR3 DNA, J gene, D gene, V gene, clone size. The D gene is left open where the match is weak. For some rows the clone size is stated as once, few or many, or as a class when expanded; others skip it.

cdr3_aa: CASGFQQGNTEAFF
cdr3_nt: TGTGCTAGTGGTTTCCAACAGGGGAACACTGAAGCTTTCTTT
j_call: TRBJ1-1
d_call: -
v_call: TRBV12-5
clone_size: -

cdr3_aa: CASSNRGVDYEQYF
cdr3_nt: TGTGCCAGCAGCAACAGGGGGGTTGACTACGAGCAGTACTTC
j_call: TRBJ2-7
d_call: TRBD1
v_call: TRBV6-1
clone_size: -

cdr3_aa: CASNRLLSSGNTIYF
cdr3_nt: TGTGCCAGCAACCGACTTCTAAGCTCTGGAAACACCATATATTTT
j_call: TRBJ1-3
d_call: -
v_call: TRBV28
clone_size: -

cdr3_aa: CASSQVARDTQYF
cdr3_nt: TGCGCCAGCAGCCAAGTAGCGAGGGATACGCAGTATTTT
j_call: TRBJ2-3
d_call: -
v_call: TRBV4-3
clone_size: -

cdr3_aa: CSVRANREQFF
cdr3_nt: TGCAGCGTTCGGGCCAACCGAGAGCAGTTCTTC
j_call: TRBJ2-1
d_call: -
v_call: TRBV29-1
clone_size: -

cdr3_aa: CARTSGDSGYEQYF
cdr3_nt: TGTGCCAGAACCTCGGGGGACAGCGGCTACGAGCAGTACTTC
j_call: TRBJ2-7
d_call: -
v_call: TRBV5-3
clone_size: -

cdr3_aa: CSVEDGRRDNEAFF
cdr3_nt: TGCAGCGTTGAAGATGGTAGGAGGGATAATGAAGCTTTCTTT
j_call: TRBJ1-1
d_call: -
v_call: TRBV29-1
clone_size: -

cdr3_aa: CASSFPENTEAFF
cdr3_nt: TGTGCCAGCAGTTTTCCGGAAAACACTGAAGCTTTCTTT
j_call: TRBJ1-1
d_call: -
v_call: TRBV28
clone_size: -

cdr3_aa: CAISGLAGDNEQFF
cdr3_nt: TGTGCCATCAGCGGACTAGCGGGAGACAATGAGCAGTTCTTC
j_call: TRBJ2-1
d_call: TRBD2
v_call: TRBV10-3
clone_size: once

cdr3_aa: CASSLGGTNYGYTF
cdr3_nt: TGTGCCAGTAGCTTGGGAGGAACTAACTATGGCTACACCTTC
j_call: TRBJ1-2
d_call: -
v_call: TRBV19
clone_size: -

cdr3_aa: CASTAGLGRTDTQYF
cdr3_nt: TGTGCCAGCACTGCCGGACTAGGCCGCACAGATACGCAGTATTTT
j_call: TRBJ2-3
d_call: TRBD2
v_call: TRBV2
clone_size: few

cdr3_aa: CASSLGGASYEQYF
cdr3_nt: TGTGCCAGCAGCTTAGGCGGGGCCTCTTACGAGCAGTACTTC
j_call: TRBJ2-7
d_call: -
v_call: TRBV7-3
clone_size: -

cdr3_aa: CASSLRNSGNRVYEQYF
cdr3_nt: TGTGCCAGCAGTTTAAGGAACTCAGGGAATAGGGTATACGAGCAGTACTTC
j_call: TRBJ2-7
d_call: -
v_call: TRBV28
clone_size: -

cdr3_aa: CASSFKDRGWRWGRDTQYF
cdr3_nt: TGTGCCAGCAGCTTTAAGGACAGGGGGTGGAGATGGGGACGGGATACGCAGTATTTT
j_call: TRBJ2-3
d_call: TRBD1
v_call: TRBV7-2
clone_size: -

cdr3_aa: CASSLGFSGSYEQFF
cdr3_nt: TGTGCCAGCAGCTTAGGCTTTAGCGGGAGTTATGAGCAGTTCTTC
j_call: TRBJ2-1
d_call: TRBD2
v_call: TRBV11-2
clone_size: -

cdr3_aa: CASSEGGGSNTEAFF
cdr3_nt: TGTGCCAGCAGCGAAGGAGGGGGGTCGAACACTGAAGCTTTCTTT
j_call: TRBJ1-1
d_call: -
v_call: TRBV7-9
clone_size: -

cdr3_aa: CASSIEISSTSEQYF
cdr3_nt: TGTGCCAGTAGTATCGAAATCTCATCCACCTCCGAGCAGTACTTC
j_call: TRBJ2-7
d_call: -
v_call: TRBV19
clone_size: -

cdr3_aa: CASSRQGGKSNQPQHF
cdr3_nt: TGTGCCAGCAGTAGACAGGGGGGAAAAAGCAATCAGCCCCAGCATTTT
j_call: TRBJ1-5
d_call: TRBD1
v_call: TRBV2
clone_size: once

cdr3_aa: CASSRAGDTEAFF
cdr3_nt: TGTGCCAGCAGCCGCGCAGGGGACACTGAAGCTTTCTTT
j_call: TRBJ1-1
d_call: -
v_call: TRBV7-2
clone_size: few

cdr3_aa: CASSWATNQETQYF
cdr3_nt: TGCGCCAGCAGCTGGGCGACTAATCAAGAGACCCAGTACTTC
j_call: TRBJ2-5
d_call: -
v_call: TRBV5-1
clone_size: few

cdr3_aa: CSARAWETQYF
cdr3_nt: TGCAGTGCTAGAGCTTGGGAGACCCAGTACTTC
j_call: TRBJ2-5
d_call: -
v_call: TRBV20-1
clone_size: -

cdr3_aa: CASSQESGQGGLGYTF
cdr3_nt: TGCGCCAGCAGCCAAGAAAGTGGGCAGGGGGGGCTTGGCTACACCTTC
j_call: TRBJ1-2
d_call: TRBD1
v_call: TRBV4-3
clone_size: -

cdr3_aa: CASSWVSYNSPLHF
cdr3_nt: TGTGCCAGCAGTTGGGTTTCCTATAATTCACCCCTCCACTTT
j_call: TRBJ1-6
d_call: -
v_call: TRBV28
clone_size: -

cdr3_aa: CASSRDSYTGELFF
cdr3_nt: TGTGCCAGCAGCCGGGACTCCTACACCGGGGAGCTGTTTTTT
j_call: TRBJ2-2
d_call: -
v_call: TRBV2
clone_size: -

cdr3_aa: CASSPRGPDTQYF
cdr3_nt: TGTGCCAGCAGCCCTAGGGGTCCGGATACGCAGTATTTT
j_call: TRBJ2-3
d_call: -
v_call: TRBV7-9
clone_size: few

cdr3_aa: CASSSSDGGGETQYF
cdr3_nt: TGCGCCAGCAGCTCTTCGGACGGTGGCGGGGAGACCCAGTACTTC
j_call: TRBJ2-5
d_call: -
v_call: TRBV5-1
clone_size: -

cdr3_aa: CASSWTPYNEQFF
cdr3_nt: TGTGCCAGCAGCTGGACCCCCTACAATGAGCAGTTCTTC
j_call: TRBJ2-1
d_call: -
v_call: TRBV7-8
clone_size: -

cdr3_aa: CASSQNRAVANEKLFF
cdr3_nt: TGCGCCAGCAGCCAAAACAGGGCGGTAGCTAATGAAAAACTGTTTTTT
j_call: TRBJ1-4
d_call: -
v_call: TRBV4-3
clone_size: -

cdr3_aa: CASSLALYQPQHF
cdr3_nt: TGTGCCAGCAGCTTAGCGCTCTATCAGCCCCAGCATTTT
j_call: TRBJ1-5
d_call: -
v_call: TRBV7-2
clone_size: -

cdr3_aa: CASSLVGRGSSYEQYF
cdr3_nt: TGTGCCAGCAGCTTAGTGGGTCGGGGGAGCTCCTACGAGCAGTACTTC
j_call: TRBJ2-7
d_call: -
v_call: TRBV7-2
clone_size: -

cdr3_aa: CASTSRDADNYGYTF
cdr3_nt: TGTGCCAGCACCTCACGGGACGCAGATAACTATGGCTACACCTTC
j_call: TRBJ1-2
d_call: -
v_call: TRBV6-5
clone_size: -

cdr3_aa: CASSLNFGTDSYEQYF
cdr3_nt: TGTGCCAGCAGCTTAAACTTCGGGACAGACTCCTACGAGCAGTACTTC
j_call: TRBJ2-7
d_call: TRBD1
v_call: TRBV5-8
clone_size: -

cdr3_aa: CASSLSGNQPQHF
cdr3_nt: TGTGCCAGCAGCTTATCAGGGAATCAGCCCCAGCATTTT
j_call: TRBJ1-5
d_call: -
v_call: TRBV7-2
clone_size: -

cdr3_aa: CASIERYTGELFF
cdr3_nt: TGTGCCAGCATCGAGCGGTACACCGGGGAGCTGTTTTTT
j_call: TRBJ2-2
d_call: -
v_call: TRBV6-5
clone_size: -

cdr3_aa: CASSPGVSSYEQYF
cdr3_nt: TGTGCCAGCAGCCCGGGAGTATCGTCCTACGAGCAGTACTTC
j_call: TRBJ2-7
d_call: -
v_call: TRBV6-5
clone_size: -

cdr3_aa: CASSLATGQEQFF
cdr3_nt: TGTGCCAGCAGCTTAGCAACAGGGCAGGAGCAGTTCTTC
j_call: TRBJ2-1
d_call: -
v_call: TRBV7-2
clone_size: -

cdr3_aa: CASTKTGRLSSPLHF
cdr3_nt: TGTGCCAGCACCAAGACAGGGAGACTTAGTTCACCCCTCCACTTT
j_call: TRBJ1-6
d_call: TRBD1
v_call: TRBV6-5
clone_size: -

cdr3_aa: CASRRDRGGDTGELFF
cdr3_nt: TGTGCCAGCAGGCGAGACAGGGGCGGGGACACCGGGGAGCTGTTTTTT
j_call: TRBJ2-2
d_call: TRBD1
v_call: TRBV7-9
clone_size: -

cdr3_aa: CASSKDGRRTDTQYF
cdr3_nt: TGTGCCAGCAGCAAAGATGGTCGCCGCACAGATACGCAGTATTTT
j_call: TRBJ2-3
d_call: -
v_call: TRBV21-1
clone_size: -

cdr3_aa: CASNWDRNNEQFF
cdr3_nt: TGTGCCAGCAACTGGGACAGAAACAATGAGCAGTTCTTC
j_call: TRBJ2-1
d_call: TRBD1
v_call: TRBV2
clone_size: -

cdr3_aa: CASSVKGESWLLFF
cdr3_nt: TGTGCCAGCAGTGTGAAGGGGGAGTCTTGGCTACTGTTTTTT
j_call: TRBJ1-4
d_call: -
v_call: TRBV6-5
clone_size: -

cdr3_aa: CASSPTPGDKAFF
cdr3_nt: TGTGCCAGCAGCCCTACCCCGGGGGACAAAGCTTTCTTT
j_call: TRBJ1-1
d_call: -
v_call: TRBV2
clone_size: -

cdr3_aa: CASSMWTGLSSPLHF
cdr3_nt: TGTGCCAGTAGTATGTGGACAGGGTTGAGTTCACCCCTCCACTTT
j_call: TRBJ1-6
d_call: TRBD1
v_call: TRBV19
clone_size: -

cdr3_aa: CASSFEGDTEAFF
cdr3_nt: TGTGCCAGCAGCTTCGAGGGGGACACTGAAGCTTTCTTT
j_call: TRBJ1-1
d_call: -
v_call: TRBV7-2
clone_size: -

cdr3_aa: CASTQSYTDTQYF
cdr3_nt: TGTGCCAGCACCCAGAGTTACACAGATACGCAGTATTTT
j_call: TRBJ2-3
d_call: -
v_call: TRBV14
clone_size: -

cdr3_aa: CASSNRDRSSYEQYF
cdr3_nt: TGTGCCAGCAGCAATAGGGACAGAAGTTCCTACGAGCAGTACTTC
j_call: TRBJ2-7
d_call: TRBD1
v_call: TRBV11-2
clone_size: few

cdr3_aa: CASSFKISGRDVGTDTQYF
cdr3_nt: TGTGCCAGCAGCTTTAAGATTAGCGGGAGGGATGTGGGCACAGATACGCAGTATTTT
j_call: TRBJ2-3
d_call: TRBD2
v_call: TRBV7-9
clone_size: -

cdr3_aa: CASTPAGGTAGQETQYF
cdr3_nt: TGTGCCAGCACCCCCGCCGGGGGGACCGCCGGACAAGAGACCCAGTACTTC
j_call: TRBJ2-5
d_call: TRBD2
v_call: TRBV7-2
clone_size: -

cdr3_aa: CASSSVVDGYTF
cdr3_nt: TGTGCCAGCAGTTCGGTCGTAGATGGCTACACCTTC
j_call: TRBJ1-2
d_call: -
v_call: TRBV6-6
clone_size: -

cdr3_aa: CASSLGGQISYEQYF
cdr3_nt: TGTGCCAGCAGCTTAGGGGGACAGATCTCCTACGAGCAGTACTTC
j_call: TRBJ2-7
d_call: TRBD1
v_call: TRBV7-6
clone_size: -

cdr3_aa: CASSLRSDSYEQYF
cdr3_nt: TGCGCCAGCAGCTTGAGGTCAGACTCCTACGAGCAGTACTTC
j_call: TRBJ2-7
d_call: -
v_call: TRBV5-1
clone_size: once

cdr3_aa: CASSVEAGSYEQYF
cdr3_nt: TGTGCCAGCAGCGTAGAGGCTGGTTCCTACGAGCAGTACTTC
j_call: TRBJ2-7
d_call: -
v_call: TRBV9
clone_size: -

cdr3_aa: CASSRLGLSGYTF
cdr3_nt: TGCGCCAGCAGCCGCTTAGGGTTGTCGGGCTACACCTTC
j_call: TRBJ1-2
d_call: -
v_call: TRBV5-1
clone_size: -

cdr3_aa: CASSYSRDTRTQYF
cdr3_nt: TGTGCCAGCAGTTACTCCCGGGACACCCGGACGCAGTATTTT
j_call: TRBJ2-3
d_call: -
v_call: TRBV6-5
clone_size: -

cdr3_aa: CASSLVLPRTDTQYF
cdr3_nt: TGTGCCAGCAGCTTAGTGCTCCCCCGCACAGATACGCAGTATTTT
j_call: TRBJ2-3
d_call: -
v_call: TRBV7-8
clone_size: -

cdr3_aa: CASSLAGHSNQPQHF
cdr3_nt: TGTGCCAGCAGTTTAGCGGGACATAGCAATCAGCCCCAGCATTTT
j_call: TRBJ1-5
d_call: -
v_call: TRBV28
clone_size: -

cdr3_aa: CASRFSARNTEAFF
cdr3_nt: TGTGCCAGTAGGTTCTCCGCCCGGAACACTGAAGCTTTCTTT
j_call: TRBJ1-1
d_call: -
v_call: TRBV19
clone_size: -